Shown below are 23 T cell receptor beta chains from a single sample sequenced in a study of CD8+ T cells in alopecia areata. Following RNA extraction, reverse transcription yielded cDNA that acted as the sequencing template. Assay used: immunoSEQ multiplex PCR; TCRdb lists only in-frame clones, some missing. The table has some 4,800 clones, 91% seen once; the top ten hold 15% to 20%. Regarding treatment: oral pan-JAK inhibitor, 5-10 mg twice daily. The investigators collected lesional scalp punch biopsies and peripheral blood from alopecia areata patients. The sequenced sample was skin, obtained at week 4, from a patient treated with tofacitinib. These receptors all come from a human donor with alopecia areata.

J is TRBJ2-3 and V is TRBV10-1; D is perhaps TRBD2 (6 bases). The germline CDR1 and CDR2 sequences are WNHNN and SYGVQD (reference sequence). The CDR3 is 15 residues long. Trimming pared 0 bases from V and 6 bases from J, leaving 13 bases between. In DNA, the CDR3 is TGCGCCAGCAGTGAGTCGCGGGATTGGGGGGATACGCAGTATTTT. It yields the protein CASSESRDWGDTQYF.

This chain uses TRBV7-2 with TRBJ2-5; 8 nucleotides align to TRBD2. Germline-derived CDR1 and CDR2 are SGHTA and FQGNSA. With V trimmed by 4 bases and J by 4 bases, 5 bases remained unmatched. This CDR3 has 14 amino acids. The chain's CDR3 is CASSSGLELETQYF. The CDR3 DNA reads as TGTGCCAGCAGCTCGGGACTAGAGTTAGAGACCCAGTACTTC.

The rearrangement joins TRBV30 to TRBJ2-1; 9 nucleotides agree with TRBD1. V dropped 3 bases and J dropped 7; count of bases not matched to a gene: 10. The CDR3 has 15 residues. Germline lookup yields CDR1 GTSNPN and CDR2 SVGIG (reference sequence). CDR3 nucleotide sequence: TGTGCCTGGAGACATTTTGGGACAGGGTCGAATGAGCAGTTCTTC. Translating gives CAWRHFGTGSNEQFF.

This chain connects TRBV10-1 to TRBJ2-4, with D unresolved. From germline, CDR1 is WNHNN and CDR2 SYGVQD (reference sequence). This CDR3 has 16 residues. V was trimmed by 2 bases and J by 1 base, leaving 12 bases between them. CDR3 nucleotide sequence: TGCGCCAGCAGTGAGACTAAATCTTCGGCCAAAAACATTCAGTACTTC. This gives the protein CASSETKSSAKNIQYF.

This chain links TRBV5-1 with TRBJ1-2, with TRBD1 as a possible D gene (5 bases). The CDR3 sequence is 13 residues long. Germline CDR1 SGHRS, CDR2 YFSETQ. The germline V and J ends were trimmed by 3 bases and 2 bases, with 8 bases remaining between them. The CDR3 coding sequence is TGCGCCAGCAGCTCGGGACGGAACTATGGCTACACCTTC. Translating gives CASSSGRNYGYTF.

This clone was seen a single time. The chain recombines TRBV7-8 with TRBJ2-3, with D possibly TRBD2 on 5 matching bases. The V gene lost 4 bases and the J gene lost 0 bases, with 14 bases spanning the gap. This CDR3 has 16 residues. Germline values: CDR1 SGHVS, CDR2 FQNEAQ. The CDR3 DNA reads TGTGCCAGCAGCTCTCAGCGGCGAACTAGCACAGATACGCAGTATTTT. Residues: CASSSQRRTSTDTQYF. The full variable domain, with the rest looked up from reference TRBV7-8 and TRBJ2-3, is GAGVSQSPRYKVAKRGQDVALRCDPISGHVSLFWYQQALGQGPEFLTYFQNEAQLDKSGLPSDRFFAERPEGSVSTLKIQRTQQEDSAVYLCASSSQRRTSTDTQYFGPGTRLTVL.

This CDR3 is CASSFSHRWDNEQFF. CDR3 coding DNA: TGTGCCAGCAGCTTTAGTCATCGTTGGGACAATGAGCAGTTCTTC. This chain joins TRBV7-2 and TRBJ2-1, with D uncertain. The length of the CDR3 is 15 residues. V was pared by 3 bases and J by 5 bases, with 14 bases between. From germline, CDR1 is SGHTA and CDR2 FQGNSA.

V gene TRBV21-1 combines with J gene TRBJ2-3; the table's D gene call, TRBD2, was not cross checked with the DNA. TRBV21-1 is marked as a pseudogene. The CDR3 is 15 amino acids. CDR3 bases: TGTGCCAGCAGCAAAGTTTTCTGGACGGGGGATACGCAGTATTTT. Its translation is CASSKVFWTGDTQYF.

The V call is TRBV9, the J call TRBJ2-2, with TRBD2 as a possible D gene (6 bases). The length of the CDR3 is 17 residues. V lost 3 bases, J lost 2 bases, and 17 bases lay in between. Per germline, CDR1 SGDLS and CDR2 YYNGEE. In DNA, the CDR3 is TGTGCCAGCAGCGCCTGGGGGGTTCCCGTAAACACCGGGGAGCTGTTTTTT. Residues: CASSAWGVPVNTGELFF.

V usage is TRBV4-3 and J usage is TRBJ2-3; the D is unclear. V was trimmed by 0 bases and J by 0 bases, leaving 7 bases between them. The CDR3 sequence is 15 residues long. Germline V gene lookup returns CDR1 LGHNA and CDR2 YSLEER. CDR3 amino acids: CASSQDRKSTDTQYF. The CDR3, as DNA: TGCGCCAGCAGCCAAGACAGAAAAAGCACAGATACGCAGTATTTT.

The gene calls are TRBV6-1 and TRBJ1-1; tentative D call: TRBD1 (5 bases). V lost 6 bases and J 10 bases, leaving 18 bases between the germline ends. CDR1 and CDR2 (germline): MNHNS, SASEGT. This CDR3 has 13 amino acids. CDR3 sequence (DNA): TGTGCCAGCAGACACGCAGGGACGGGTGGAGCTTTCTTT. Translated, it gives CASRHAGTGGAFF.

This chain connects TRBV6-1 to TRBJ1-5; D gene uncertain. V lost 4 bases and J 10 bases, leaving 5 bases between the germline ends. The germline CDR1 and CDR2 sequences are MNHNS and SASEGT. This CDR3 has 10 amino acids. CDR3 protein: CASSAGPQHF. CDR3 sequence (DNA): TGTGCCAGCAGTGCCGGCCCCCAGCATTTT.

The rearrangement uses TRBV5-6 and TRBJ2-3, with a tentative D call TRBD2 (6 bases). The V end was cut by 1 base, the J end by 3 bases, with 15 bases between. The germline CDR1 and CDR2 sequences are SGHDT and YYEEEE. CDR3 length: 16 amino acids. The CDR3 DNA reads TGTGCCAGCAGCTTGCCGGGACTCGACGTGACAGATACGCAGTATTTT. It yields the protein CASSLPGLDVTDTQYF.

The CDR3 DNA reads as TGTGCCAGCAGCGCAAACACAGATACGCAGTATTTT. Encoded protein: CASSANTDTQYF. The chain uses TRBV9 and TRBJ2-3; D is unclear. Germline CDR1 and CDR2: SGDLS and YYNGEE. CDR3 length equals 12 residues. V was clipped by 3 bases and J by 2 bases, with 4 bases between them.

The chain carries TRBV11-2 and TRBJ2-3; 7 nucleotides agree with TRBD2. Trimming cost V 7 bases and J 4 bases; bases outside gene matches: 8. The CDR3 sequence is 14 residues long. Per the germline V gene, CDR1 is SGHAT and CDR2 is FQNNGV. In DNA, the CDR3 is TGTGCCAGCAACTACGGCGGGGGTGCAGATACGCAGTATTTT. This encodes CASNYGGGADTQYF.

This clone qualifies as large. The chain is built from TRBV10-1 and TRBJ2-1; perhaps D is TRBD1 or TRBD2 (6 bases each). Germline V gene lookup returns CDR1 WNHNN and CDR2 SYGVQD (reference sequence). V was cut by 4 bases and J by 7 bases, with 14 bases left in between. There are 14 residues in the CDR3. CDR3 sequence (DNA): TGCGCCAGCAGTGTTGGAGGGGGAGTAAATGAGCAGTTCTTC. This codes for CASSVGGGVNEQFF.

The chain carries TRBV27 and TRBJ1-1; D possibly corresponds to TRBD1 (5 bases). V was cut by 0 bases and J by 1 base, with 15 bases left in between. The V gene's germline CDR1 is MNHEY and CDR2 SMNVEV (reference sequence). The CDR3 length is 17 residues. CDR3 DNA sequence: TGTGCCAGCAGTTTATCGTTGGGGCAGGGCAGGAACACTGAAGCTTTCTTT. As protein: CASSLSLGQGRNTEAFF.

The CDR3 region is CASSLSRGLGDFSYNEQFF. The CDR3 bases are TGTGCCAGCAGCTTATCCCGAGGTTTAGGGGACTTTTCCTACAATGAGCAGTTCTTC. This chain joins TRBV7-2 and TRBJ2-1; D is perhaps TRBD2 (6 bases). Trimming pared 2 bases from V and 1 base from J, leaving 21 bases between. This CDR3 spans 19 amino acids. Per germline, CDR1 SGHTA and CDR2 FQGNSA.

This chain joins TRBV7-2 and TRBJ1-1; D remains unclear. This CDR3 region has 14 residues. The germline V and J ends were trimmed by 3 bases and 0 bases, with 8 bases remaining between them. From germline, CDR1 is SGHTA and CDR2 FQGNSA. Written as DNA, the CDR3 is TGTGCCAGCAGCTTTGGCGGCATGAACACTGAAGCTTTCTTT. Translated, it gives CASSFGGMNTEAFF.

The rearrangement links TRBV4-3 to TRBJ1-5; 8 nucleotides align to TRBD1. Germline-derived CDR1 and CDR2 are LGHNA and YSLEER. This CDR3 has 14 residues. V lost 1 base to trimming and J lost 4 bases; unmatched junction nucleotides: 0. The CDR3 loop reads CASSQGQGNQPQHF. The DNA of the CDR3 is TGCGCCAGCAGCCAAGGACAGGGGAATCAGCCCCAGCATTTT.

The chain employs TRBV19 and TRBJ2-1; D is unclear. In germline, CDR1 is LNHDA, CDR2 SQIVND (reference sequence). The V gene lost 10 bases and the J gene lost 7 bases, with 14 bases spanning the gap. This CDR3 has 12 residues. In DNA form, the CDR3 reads TGTGCCACTTTGGGCCTCCCTAATGAGCAGTTCTTC. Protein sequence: CATLGLPNEQFF.

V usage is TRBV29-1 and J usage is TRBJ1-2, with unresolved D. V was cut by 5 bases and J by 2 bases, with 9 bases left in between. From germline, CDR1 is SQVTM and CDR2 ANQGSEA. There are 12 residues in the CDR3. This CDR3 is CSVRSPNYGYTF. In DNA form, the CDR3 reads TGCAGCGTTAGGTCACCCAACTATGGCTACACCTTC.

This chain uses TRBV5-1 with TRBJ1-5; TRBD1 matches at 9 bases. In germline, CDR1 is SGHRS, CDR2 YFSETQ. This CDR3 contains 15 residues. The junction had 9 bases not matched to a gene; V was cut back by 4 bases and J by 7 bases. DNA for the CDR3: TGCGCCAGCAGCCCGGACGGACAGGGGATCCAGCCCCAGCATTTT. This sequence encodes CASSPDGQGIQPQHF.